This TCR beta chain was found in a study of blood T cell repertoires in COVID-19. At the level of the study: In each case, the material was cDNA or gDNA derived from T cells, B-cell-depleted T cells, or PBMCs.

In the source study's methods: The authors estimated nucleated cell counts from reference gene primer amplification. Repertoires were generated with immunoSEQ multiplex PCR, while TCRdb's copy carries only in-frame clones and drops some. V and J calls and clone size follow that table, whereas D and trimming were derived from the DNA. The data show some 80,000 clones, with approximately 82% seen just once and 7% to 9% held by the top ten. The CDR3 has 15 residues. Trimming took off 0 bases at V and 0 bases at J, with 9 bases between the two ends. CDR1 and CDR2 (germline): SGHKS, YYEKEE (reference sequence).

This clonotype was sampled from a human donor in a cohort sampled during active COVID-19. The rearrangement uses TRBV5-5 and TRBJ1-2; a possible D gene is TRBD1 (5 bases). Input material: peripheral blood. The CDR3 sequence is CASSLVGGANYGYTF. In nucleotides, the CDR3 is TGTGCCAGCAGCTTGGTGGGGGGAGCTAACTATGGCTACACCTTC.